This T cell receptor (beta chain) was found in a study of shared T cell receptors in the human thymus. Germline V gene data show CDR1 as LGHNA and CDR2 as YSLEER. The CDR3 has 21 residues. V was pared by 0 bases and J by 2 bases, with 13 bases of the junction left unmatched. Assay: immunoSEQ multiplex PCR; the TCRdb copy retains only in-frame clones and omits some. The sample lists about 660,000 clones, about 89% occurring once. These data were likewise used in another study, on human thymus T cells.

This TCR was recovered from a boy in the first two years of life with a congenital heart defect. The chain couples TRBV4-3 to TRBJ2-3, with TRBD2 matching over 14 bases. The sample taken for sequencing was thymocytes. As DNA, the CDR3 is TGCGCCAGCAGCCAAGATCCCCCCCCGGGACTAGCGGGGGCGTACACAGATACGCAGTATTTT. Translated: CASSQDPPPGLAGAYTDTQYF.